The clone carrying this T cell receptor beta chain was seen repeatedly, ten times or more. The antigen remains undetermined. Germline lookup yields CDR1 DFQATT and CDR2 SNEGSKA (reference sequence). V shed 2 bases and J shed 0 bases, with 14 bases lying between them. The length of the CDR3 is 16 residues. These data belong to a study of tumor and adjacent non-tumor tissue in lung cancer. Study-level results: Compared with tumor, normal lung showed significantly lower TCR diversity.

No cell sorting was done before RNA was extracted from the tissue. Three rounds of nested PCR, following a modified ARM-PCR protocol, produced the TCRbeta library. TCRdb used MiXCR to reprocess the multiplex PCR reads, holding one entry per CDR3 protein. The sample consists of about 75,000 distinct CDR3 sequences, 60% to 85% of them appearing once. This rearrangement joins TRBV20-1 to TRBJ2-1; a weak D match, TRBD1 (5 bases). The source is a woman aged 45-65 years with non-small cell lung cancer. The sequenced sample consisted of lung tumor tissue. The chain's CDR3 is CSARLQGRSSYNEQFF. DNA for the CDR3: TGCAGTGCTAGATTGCAGGGCCGAAGCTCCTACAATGAGCAGTTCTTC.